The 24 T cell receptor beta chains reported below all come from one sample, sequenced in a study of metastatic and nonmetastatic thyroid tumors. TCRdb re-analyzed the PCR reads through MiXCR. The sample has about 7,300 clones; 3% to 3.5% are singletons. Prior to thyroid surgery, none of the patients had received any treatment. Sequenced sample: tumor tissue. The source of these receptors is a female donor with papillary thyroid cancer or a benign thyroid nodule (not recorded which). Some clones in this sample may be carry-over from other donors' samples.

There are many counts of this clone. J is TRBJ2-7 and V is TRBV28, with TRBD1 identical over 7 bases. The length of the CDR3 is 16 residues. Germline V gene sequence: CDR1 MDHEN, CDR2 SYDVKM. The junction had 15 bases not matched to a gene; V was cut back by 10 bases and J by 0 bases. CDR3 in amino acids: CATKTGFSHSSYEQYF. The CDR3 DNA reads TGTGCCACCAAGACAGGGTTTTCCCATAGCTCCTACGAGCAGTACTTC.

By sample share, this clone is medium-sized. The V and J genes are TRBV6-1 and TRBJ2-3; 9 bases map to TRBD2. The CDR3 contains 15 residues. The ends lost 5 bases at V and 5 bases at J; junction bases unmatched: 8. Per the germline V gene, CDR1 is MNHNS and CDR2 is SASEGT. CDR3 nucleotide sequence: TGTGCCAGCAGTCCCGGGGGACTAGCTGGAGATACGCAGTATTTT. This sequence encodes CASSPGGLAGDTQYF.

This clone is medium-sized. This rearrangement joins TRBV19 to TRBJ1-1; D is unresolved. Trimming stripped 0 bases from V and 1 base from J, with 6 bases between. The length of the CDR3 is 14 residues. The germline gives CDR1 LNHDA, CDR2 SQIVND (reference sequence). The CDR3 DNA reads TGTGCCAGTAGTATAGATATTACGAACACTGAAGCTTTCTTT. Translated: CASSIDITNTEAFF. Drawing the rest from reference TRBV19 and TRBJ1-1, the complete variable domain is DGGITQSPKYLFRKEGQNVTLSCEQNLNHDAMYWYRQDPGQGLRLIYYSQIVNDFQKGDIAEGYSVSREKKESFPLTVTSAQKNPTAFYLCASSIDITNTEAFFGQGTRLTVV.

This clone was seen at least ten times. The CDR3 here is CASSLKRGGELFF. For the CDR3, the DNA is TGTGCCAGCAGCTTGAAGAGGGGCGGGGAGCTGTTTTTT. The J gene is TRBJ2-2, the V gene TRBV5-4; D tentatively reads TRBD1 or TRBD2 (5 bases each). V was cut by 1 base and J by 7 bases, with 8 bases left in between. CDR1 and CDR2 (germline): SGHNT, YYREEE (reference sequence). There are 13 residues in the CDR3.

This clone is categorized as medium-sized (0.01 to 0.1%). This chain joins TRBV6-1 and TRBJ1-2; D uncertain. Germline V lookup: CDR1 MNHNS, CDR2 SASEGT. V was shortened by 3 bases and J by 4 bases, with 9 bases between the two germline ends. This CDR3 is 13 amino acids long. As DNA, the CDR3 is TGTGCCAGCAGTGAGGGGAAACTCTATGGCTACACCTTC. This encodes CASSEGKLYGYTF.

This clone is medium-sized. The CDR3 DNA reads TGTGCCAGTAGTATGGGAGGGTTATCAAATACGCAGTATTTT. Translation: CASSMGGLSNTQYF. The genes are TRBV19 and TRBJ2-3, with 7 bases aligning to TRBD2. Germline lookup yields CDR1 LNHDA and CDR2 SQIVND (reference sequence). Trimming removed 3 bases from V and 7 bases from J; junction bases left unmatched: 7. This CDR3 is 14 amino acids long.

In this sample, this clone is medium-sized. The chain is built from TRBV19 and TRBJ1-2; no definite D call. The length of the CDR3 is 13 residues. V gave up 5 bases and J gave up 8 bases, with 15 bases separating them. CDR1 is LNHDA, CDR2 SQIVND, per germline (reference sequence). The CDR3 loop is CASSALDPPGYTF. The CDR3 nucleotides read TGTGCCAGTAGTGCCTTGGACCCTCCGGGCTACACCTTC.

By share of the sample, this clone is medium-sized. The chain combines TRBV5-1 with TRBJ2-1, with D unclear. V gave up 2 bases and J gave up 3 bases, with 12 bases separating them. There are 15 residues in the CDR3. Germline V gives CDR1 SGHRS, CDR2 YFSETQ. In nucleotides, the CDR3 is TGCGCCAGCAGCTTTTTCTATGACGACTACAATGAGCAGTTCTTC. Amino acids: CASSFFYDDYNEQFF.

This clone has at least ten counts. CDR3 nucleotide sequence: TGTGCCATCAGTGACAACGCCCGGACAGTCTCCTACGAGCAGTACTTC. Translation gives CAISDNARTVSYEQYF. The J gene is TRBJ2-7, the V gene TRBV10-3; the D gene is possibly TRBD1 (6 bases). Trimming cost V 3 bases and J 0 bases, with 15 bases left between them. The germline V gene has CDR1 ENHRY and CDR2 SYGVKD. The CDR3 spans 16 residues.

By sample share, this clone is medium-sized (0.01 to 0.1%). This chain uses TRBV9 with TRBJ2-3, with D perhaps matching TRBD1 or TRBD2 (6 bases each). The CDR3 loop spans 18 amino acids. The germline V gene encodes CDR1 SGDLS and CDR2 YYNGEE. Trimming shortened V by 1 base and J by 0 bases, and 18 bases separated the two germline ends. CDR3 bases: TGTGCCAGCAGCGTAACCCCCTTGGGGGGCGGGAGCACAGATACGCAGTATTTT. Translated, it gives CASSVTPLGGGSTDTQYF.

This clone is deemed medium-sized (0.01 to 0.1%). V is TRBV6-1 and J is TRBJ1-1; TRBD1 might be the D (5 bases). V lost 6 bases and J lost 1, with 18 bases in between. Germline lookup yields CDR1 MNHNS and CDR2 SASEGT. CDR3 length equals 16 residues. CDR3 bases: TGTGCCAGCAGCCCCACACATGGCGGGACGAACACTGAAGCTTTCTTT. Encoded protein: CASSPTHGGTNTEAFF.

This clone was detected only a few times. The CDR3 here is CAISGGPDRAFGYTF. CDR3 DNA: TGTGCCATCAGTGGGGGGCCGGACAGGGCCTTTGGCTACACCTTC. The chain links TRBV10-3 to TRBJ1-2, with TRBD1 matching over 8 bases. V lost 4 bases to trimming and J lost 7 bases; unmatched junction nucleotides: 11. There are 15 residues in the CDR3. Looked up from germline, CDR1 is ENHRY and CDR2 is SYGVKD.

A few counts support this clone. CDR3 nucleotides: TGTGCCAGCAGCGTTGTGCCGGGAGGGGACAATGAAAAACTGTTTTTT. Translating gives CASSVVPGGDNEKLFF. This sequence joins TRBV7-9 and TRBJ1-4, with D maybe TRBD1 (5 bases). Per the germline V gene, CDR1 is SEHNR and CDR2 is FQNEAQ (reference sequence). The CDR3 length is 16 residues. V was pared by 5 bases and J by 5 bases, with 18 bases between.

This clone was seen many times. The genes are TRBV29-1 and TRBJ1-1, with D possibly being TRBD1 (5 bases). Trimming took 2 bases from V and 6 from J, leaving 13 bases between them. Looked up from germline, CDR1 is SQVTM and CDR2 is ANQGSEA. This CDR3 region has 13 residues. The CDR3 reads CSVESQGSAEAFF. CDR3 DNA sequence: TGCAGCGTTGAAAGCCAGGGAAGCGCTGAAGCTTTCTTT. Looking up the rest from reference TRBV29-1 and TRBJ1-1 gives the full variable domain: SAVISQKPSRDICQRGTSLTIQCQVDSQVTMMFWYRQQPGQSLTLIATANQGSEATYESGFVIDKFPISRPNLTFSTLTVSNMSPEDSSIYLCSVESQGSAEAFFGQGTRLTVV.

The sample holds many counts of this clone. The chain joins TRBV2 to TRBJ2-3; unclear D gene. The CDR3 is made up of 13 amino acids. V lost 6 bases and J lost 1, with 8 bases in between. The germline V gene encodes CDR1 SNHLY and CDR2 FYNNEI. CDR3 region: CASRLLRTDTQYF. Here the CDR3 DNA reads TGTGCCAGCAGGTTATTACGCACAGATACGCAGTATTTT.

Ten or more counts support this clone. The junction does not match germline at one end; this may be a read error. The chain joins TRBV29-1 to TRBJ1-2; D call uncertain. The CDR3 has 14 amino acids. Germline CDR1 reads SQVTM; CDR2 reads ANQGSEA. CDR3 loop: CSVERRGGPPLTYF. For the CDR3, the DNA is TGCAGCGTTGAAAGACGGGGAGGCCCCCCGCTTACTTACTTC.

This clone is judged medium-sized. The chain couples TRBV9 to TRBJ1-3, with a weak D call TRBD1 (5 bases). V was cut by 10 bases and J by 4 bases, with 18 bases left in between. The CDR3 has 14 residues. Germline V CDR1 and CDR2: SGDLS, YYNGEE. CDR3 protein: CASRAGASGNTIYF. The CDR3 DNA reads as TGTGCCTCCAGGGCGGGAGCGAGCGGAAACACCATATATTTT. The complete variable domain, with remaining parts taken from reference TRBV9 and TRBJ1-3, reads DSGVTQTPKHLITATGQRVTLRCSPRSGDLSVYWYQQSLDQGLQFLIQYYNGEERAKGNILERFSAQQFPDLHSELNLSSLELGDSALYFCASRAGASGNTIYFGEGSWLTVV.

Sample share makes this clone medium-sized. V usage is TRBV5-1 and J usage is TRBJ2-1; D not certain. CDR1 is SGHRS and CDR2 is YFSETQ in the germline V gene. V lost 5 bases and J lost 2, with 11 bases in between. This CDR3 comprises 14 residues. CDR3 in DNA: TGCGCCAGCAGACCAGCACCCACCTACAATGAGCAGTTCTTC. Its protein product is CASRPAPTYNEQFF.

This clone ranks as medium-sized. The chain carries TRBV28 and TRBJ2-7; TRBD2 aligns across 7 bases. Germline loops: CDR1 MDHEN, CDR2 SYDVKM. V shed 5 bases, J shed 3 bases, and the junction held 7 bases outside the gene matches. CDR3 length equals 14 residues. CDR3 coding DNA: TGTGCCAGCAGTCCCCGCGGGGGAGGCTACGAGCAGTACTTC. Translating it yields CASSPRGGGYEQYF.

This clone was seen ten or more times. This sequence joins TRBV7-2 and TRBJ2-7; maybe TRBD2 (6 bases). CDR1 and CDR2 from the germline V gene are SGHTA and FQGNSA. V was cut by 2 bases and J by 5 bases, with 16 bases left in between. This CDR3 has 15 amino acids. The CDR3 reads CASSLYLGGRDEQYF. The CDR3 DNA reads as TGTGCCAGCAGCTTATATCTGGGAGGAAGGGACGAGCAGTACTTC.

This clone has a handful of counts. At one boundary the junction diverges from the germline segment, which might be a read error. This chain joins TRBV5-1 and TRBJ2-2; tentative D call: TRBD2 (5 bases). This CDR3 contains 13 residues. Looked up from germline, CDR1 is SGHRS and CDR2 is YFSETQ. The CDR3 reads CTSSPRGPGKLFF. The CDR3 nucleotides are TGCACCAGCAGCCCCCGCGGACCCGGGAAGCTGTTTTTT.

This clone is medium-sized. The chain carries TRBV12-5 and TRBJ2-5; D gene unclear. This CDR3 spans 11 amino acids. Per germline, CDR1 LGHNT and CDR2 FRNRAP. V was clipped by 1 base and J by 12 bases, with 9 bases between them. CDR3 nucleotide sequence: TGTGCTAGTGGTTTGGAACGGCCCAAGTACTTC. Protein: CASGLERPKYF.

This clone has ten or more counts. The chain links TRBV5-5 to TRBJ1-1; D is unclear. Trimming removed 0 bases at V and 0 bases at J, with 9 bases between. The CDR3 spans 15 residues. Germline CDR1 and CDR2: SGHKS and YYEKEE (reference sequence). DNA of the CDR3: TGTGCCAGCAGCTTGGAGCCACGGTTGAACACTGAAGCTTTCTTT. Its translation is CASSLEPRLNTEAFF. Filled out from reference TRBV5-5 and TRBJ1-1, the complete variable domain reads DAGVTQSPTHLIKTRGQQVTLRCSPISGHKSVSWYQQVLGQGPQFIFQYYEKEERGRGNFPDRFSARQFPNYSSELNVNALLLGDSALYLCASSLEPRLNTEAFFGQGTRLTVV.

In its sample, this clone ranks as medium-sized. The CDR3 spells CASSDHGDSEQYF. In nucleotides, the CDR3 is TGTGCCAGCAGTGACCACGGGGACTCCGAGCAGTACTTC. This chain joins TRBV6-1 and TRBJ2-7; a weak D match, TRBD2 (6 bases). CDR3 length: 13 residues. The V and J ends lost 3 bases and 6 bases respectively, with 12 bases between them. Germline V gene sequence: CDR1 MNHNS, CDR2 SASEGT.